This T cell receptor beta chain was captured in a study of T cells in Graves' hyperthyroidism and ophthalmopathy. RNA transcripts gave rise to amplified TCR beta CDR3 regions. Using the HTBI primer set, a first-round RT-PCR was run on the TCR CDR3. TCRdb passed the multiplex PCR reads through MiXCR, listing each CDR3 protein once. The sample has fewer than 300,000 distinct CDR3 sequences, roughly 15% seen once. Trimming cost V 3 bases and J 2 bases, with 10 bases left between them. The CDR3 loop spans 14 amino acids. Diagnostic decisions used clinical symptoms, serum thyroxine and TRAb, thyroid ultrasound and orbital computed tomography. Blood sampling occurred at first hyperthyroidism diagnosis, ahead of any ophthalmopathy symptoms. This clonotype has a count of ten or more. Its antigen is not known. Overall study findings and caveats: Most thyroid clonotypes with frequency above 0.001 were detected in blood.

This chain connects TRBV12-3 or TRBV12-4 to TRBJ1-2, with D unclear. The TCR comes from a woman in her fifties or sixties with Graves' hyperthyroidism that later progressed to Graves' ophthalmopathy. The sequencing input was blood. The CDR3 nucleotides are TGTGCCAGCAGTTTTGGACCTCGCAACTATGGCTACACCTTC. It specifies CASSFGPRNYGYTF.